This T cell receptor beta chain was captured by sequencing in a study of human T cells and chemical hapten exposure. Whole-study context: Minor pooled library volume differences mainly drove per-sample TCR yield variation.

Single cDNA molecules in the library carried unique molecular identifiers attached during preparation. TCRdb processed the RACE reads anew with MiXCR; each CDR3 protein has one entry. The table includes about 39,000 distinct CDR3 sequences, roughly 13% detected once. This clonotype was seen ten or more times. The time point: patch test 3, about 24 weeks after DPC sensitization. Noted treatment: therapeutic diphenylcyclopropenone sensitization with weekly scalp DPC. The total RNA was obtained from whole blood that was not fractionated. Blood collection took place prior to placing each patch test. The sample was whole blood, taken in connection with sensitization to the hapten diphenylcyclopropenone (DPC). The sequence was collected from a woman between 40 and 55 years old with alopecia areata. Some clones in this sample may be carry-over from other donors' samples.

As DNA, the CDR3 is TGCAGCGTTGTAAGCCCCATGAACACTGAAGCTTTCTTT. This translates into CSVVSPMNTEAFF. The genes are TRBV29-1 and TRBJ1-1; no firm D call. Germline V gives CDR1 SQVTM, CDR2 ANQGSEA. V was trimmed by 4 bases and J by 0 bases, leaving 9 bases between them. This CDR3 region has 13 residues.